Detailed here is one T cell receptor beta chain. Antigen: not known. This sample is part of a study of T cells expressing NK-cell markers. Study results and limitations: These same clonotypes (in a few donors) also led the CD3+CD56-NKG2C+ fraction.

CDR3 size: 15 residues. Germline-derived CDR1 and CDR2 are MNHEY and SVGAGI. TCRdb re-called the 5' RACE reads; every CDR3 protein appears as one record, without DNA. This sample's table reports about 150,000 distinct CDR3 sequences. Sequencing input: blood T cells: a sorted CD56 or NKG2C T cell subset, CD4+ or CD8+ T cells, or bulk PBMC T cells (not recorded which). This sequence originates from a man aged 18 to 69 in good health. J is TRBJ2-3 and V is TRBV6-5; TCRdb's D call, TRBD1, is unchecked because there is no DNA. CDR3 in amino acids: CASSYSPGLDHTQYF.